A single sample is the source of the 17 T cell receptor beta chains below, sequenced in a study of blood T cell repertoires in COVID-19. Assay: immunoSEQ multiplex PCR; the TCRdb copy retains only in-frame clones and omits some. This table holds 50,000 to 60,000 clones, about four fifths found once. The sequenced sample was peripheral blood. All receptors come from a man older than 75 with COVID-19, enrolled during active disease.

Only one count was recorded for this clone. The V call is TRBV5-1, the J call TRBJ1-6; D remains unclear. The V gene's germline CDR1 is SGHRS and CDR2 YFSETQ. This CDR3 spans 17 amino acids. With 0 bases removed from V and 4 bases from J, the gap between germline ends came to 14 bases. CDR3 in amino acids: CASSLVGAEGYNSPLHF. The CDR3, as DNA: TGCGCCAGCAGCTTGGTCGGCGCCGAGGGTTATAATTCACCCCTCCACTTT. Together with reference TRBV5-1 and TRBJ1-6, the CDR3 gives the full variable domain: KAGVTQTPRYLIKTRGQQVTLSCSPISGHRSVSWYQQTPGQGLQFLFEYFSETQRNKGNFPGRFSGRQFSNSRSEMNVSTLELGDSALYLCASSLVGAEGYNSPLHFGNGTRLTVT.

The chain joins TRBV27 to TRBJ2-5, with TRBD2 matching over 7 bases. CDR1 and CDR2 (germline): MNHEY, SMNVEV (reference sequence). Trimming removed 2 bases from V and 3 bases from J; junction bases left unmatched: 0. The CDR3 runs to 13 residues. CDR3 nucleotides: TGTGCCAGCAGTTTAGGGGGGGAAGAGACCCAGTACTTC. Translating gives CASSLGGEETQYF.

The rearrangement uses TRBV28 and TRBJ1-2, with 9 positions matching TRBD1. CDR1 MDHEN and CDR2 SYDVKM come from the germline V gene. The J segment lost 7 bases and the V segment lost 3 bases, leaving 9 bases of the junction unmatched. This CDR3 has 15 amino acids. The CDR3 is CASSFRDRAWGGYTF. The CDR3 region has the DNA TGTGCCAGCAGTTTCCGGGACAGGGCTTGGGGTGGCTACACCTTC.

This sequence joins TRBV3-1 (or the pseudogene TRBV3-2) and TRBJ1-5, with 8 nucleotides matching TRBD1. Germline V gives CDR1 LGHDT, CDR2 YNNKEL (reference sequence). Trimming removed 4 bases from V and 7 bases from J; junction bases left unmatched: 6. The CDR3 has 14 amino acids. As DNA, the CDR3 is TGTGCCAGCAGCCCCGGACAGGGACTGCAGCCCCAGCATTTT. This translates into CASSPGQGLQPQHF.

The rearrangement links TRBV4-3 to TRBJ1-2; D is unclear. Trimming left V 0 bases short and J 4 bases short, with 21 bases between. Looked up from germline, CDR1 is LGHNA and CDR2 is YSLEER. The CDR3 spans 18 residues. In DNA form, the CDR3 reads TGCGCCAGCAGCCAAGATCCTGGAGGGATGAGGATGGTCTATGGCTACACCTTC. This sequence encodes CASSQDPGGMRMVYGYTF.

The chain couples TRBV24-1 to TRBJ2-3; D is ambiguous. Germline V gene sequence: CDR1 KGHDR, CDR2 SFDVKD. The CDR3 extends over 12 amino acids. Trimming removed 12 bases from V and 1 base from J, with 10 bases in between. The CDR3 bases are TGTGCCTCTGGCCAAGGCACAGATACGCAGTATTTT. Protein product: CASGQGTDTQYF.

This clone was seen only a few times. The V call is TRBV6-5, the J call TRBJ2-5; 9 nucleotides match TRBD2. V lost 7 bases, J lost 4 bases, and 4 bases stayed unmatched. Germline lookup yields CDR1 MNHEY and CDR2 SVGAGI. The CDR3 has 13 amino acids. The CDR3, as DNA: TGTGCCAGCATCCTGACTAGCGGAGAGACCCAGTACTTC. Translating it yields CASILTSGETQYF.

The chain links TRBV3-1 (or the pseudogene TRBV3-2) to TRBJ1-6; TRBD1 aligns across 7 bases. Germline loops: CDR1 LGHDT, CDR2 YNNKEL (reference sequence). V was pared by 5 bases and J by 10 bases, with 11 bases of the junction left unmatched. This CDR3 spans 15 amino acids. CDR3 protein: CASSVRSGGKSPLHF. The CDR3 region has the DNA TGTGCCAGCAGCGTCAGATCAGGGGGAAAATCACCCCTCCACTTT.

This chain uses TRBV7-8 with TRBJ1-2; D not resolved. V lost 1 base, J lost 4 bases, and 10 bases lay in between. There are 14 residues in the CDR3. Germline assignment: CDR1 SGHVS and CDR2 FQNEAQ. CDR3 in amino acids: CASSLGATIYGYTF. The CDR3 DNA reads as TGTGCCAGCAGCTTAGGAGCGACGATCTATGGCTACACCTTC.

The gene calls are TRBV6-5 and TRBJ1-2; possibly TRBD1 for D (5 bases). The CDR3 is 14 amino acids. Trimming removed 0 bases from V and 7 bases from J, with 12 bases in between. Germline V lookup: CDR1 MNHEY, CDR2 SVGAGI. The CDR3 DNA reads TGTGCCAGCAGTTACTCAGGGGTATCGCTTGGCTACACCTTC. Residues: CASSYSGVSLGYTF.

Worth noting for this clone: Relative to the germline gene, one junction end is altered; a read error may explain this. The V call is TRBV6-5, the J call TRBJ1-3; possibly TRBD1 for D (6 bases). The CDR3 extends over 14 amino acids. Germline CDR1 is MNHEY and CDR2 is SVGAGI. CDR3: CASSDSGAGNTIYF. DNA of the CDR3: TGTGCCAGCAGTGACTCAGGGGCTGGAAACACCATATATTTT.

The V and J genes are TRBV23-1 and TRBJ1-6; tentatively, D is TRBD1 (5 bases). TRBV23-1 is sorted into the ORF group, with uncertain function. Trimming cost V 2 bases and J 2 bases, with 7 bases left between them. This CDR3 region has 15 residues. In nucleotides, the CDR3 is TGCGCCAGCAGTCAACCGGGGGCCTATAATTCACCCCTCCACTTT. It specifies CASSQPGAYNSPLHF.

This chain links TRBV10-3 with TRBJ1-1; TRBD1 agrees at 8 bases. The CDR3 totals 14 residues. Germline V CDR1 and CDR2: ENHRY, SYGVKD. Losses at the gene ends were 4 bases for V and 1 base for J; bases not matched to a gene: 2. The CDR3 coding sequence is TGTGCCATCAGTGGACAGGGGCGGAACACTGAAGCTTTCTTT. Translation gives CAISGQGRNTEAFF.

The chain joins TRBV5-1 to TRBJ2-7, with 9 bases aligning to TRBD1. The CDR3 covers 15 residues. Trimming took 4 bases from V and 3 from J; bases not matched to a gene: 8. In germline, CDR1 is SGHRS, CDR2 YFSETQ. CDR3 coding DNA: TGCGCCAGCAGCCCGGGCGGGACAGGGAACTACGAGCAGTACGTC. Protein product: CASSPGGTGNYEQYV.

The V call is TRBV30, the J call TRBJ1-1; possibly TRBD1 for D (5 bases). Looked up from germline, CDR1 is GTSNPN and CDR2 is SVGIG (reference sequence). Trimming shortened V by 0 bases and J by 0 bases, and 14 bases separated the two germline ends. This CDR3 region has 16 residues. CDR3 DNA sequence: TGTGCCTGGAGTGTACGGGGAGGGGTAATGAACACTGAAGCTTTCTTT. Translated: CAWSVRGGVMNTEAFF.

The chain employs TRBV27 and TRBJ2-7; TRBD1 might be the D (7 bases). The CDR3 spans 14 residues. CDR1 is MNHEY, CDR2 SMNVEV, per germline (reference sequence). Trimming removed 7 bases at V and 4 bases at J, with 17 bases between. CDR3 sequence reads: CASNPRGAGYEQYF. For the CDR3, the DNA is TGTGCCAGCAACCCCAGGGGGGCAGGTTACGAGCAGTACTTC.

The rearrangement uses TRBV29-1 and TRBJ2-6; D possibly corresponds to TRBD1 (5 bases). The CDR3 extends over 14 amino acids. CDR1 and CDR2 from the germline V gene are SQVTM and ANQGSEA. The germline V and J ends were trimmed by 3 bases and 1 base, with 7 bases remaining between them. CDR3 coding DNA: TGCAGCGTTGACGACAGTTCTGGGGCCAACGTCCTGACTTTC. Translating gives CSVDDSSGANVLTF.